Given below is one T cell receptor (beta chain) in context. The antigen is undetermined. The data derive from a study of blood T cells in healthy people across ages. V lost 5 bases to trimming and J lost 8 bases, with 12 bases between them. This CDR3 has 12 amino acids. Germline V lookup: CDR1 SNHLY, CDR2 FYNNEI. General study results and limits: Age showed a roughly linear inverse relationship with TCR beta diversity per million T cells. There were more naive CD4+ cells and higher diversity in long-lived donors than in aged donors. The study lacked donor CMV status, which possibly confounded expanded clonotype changes.

Next came a second PCR, run for about 7 to 11 cycles, which used a sample-barcoded 5' primer along with a J-beta primer mix. Every cDNA was tagged by a template-switch adaptor with 12 random nucleotides. TCRdb processed the 5' RACE reads anew with MiXCR; each CDR3 protein has one entry. The sample lists 1.5 million or so distinct CDR3 sequences, approximately 40% occurring once. The gene calls are TRBV2 and TRBJ1-1; D remains unclear. The receptor was isolated from a woman between 18 and 29 years old in good health. The sample comprised blood. CDR3 DNA: TGTGCCAGCAGTACCGGACGGAGGGAAGCTTTCTTT. Translating gives CASSTGRREAFF.